These T cell receptor beta chains were read from a single sample in a study of CD8+CD57+ T cells in acquired aplastic anemia. TCRdb fed the reads into MiXCR, producing one record per CDR3 protein. The sample lists a few hundred thousand distinct CDR3 sequences; 25% to 40% were seen once. The sample comprised sorted CD4+, CD8+, or CD8+CD57+ T cells (not recorded which) from PBMCs. These receptors were collected from a human donor with aplastic anemia. CDR3s include the opening cysteine and the closing phenylalanine or tryptophan. The D gene is left open where the match is weak. Clone size is shown for a subset of rows, as once, few, many or a class of expanded clone.

j_gene: TRBJ1-2; abundance: .; d_gene: TRBD1; v_gene: TRBV24-1; CDR3nt: TGTGCCACCACTGACAGCAGGGGGCCTTATGGCTACACCTTC; CDR3aa: CATTDSRGPYGYTF
j_gene: TRBJ2-5; abundance: .; d_gene: TRBD2; v_gene: TRBV9; CDR3nt: TGTGCCAGCAGCTTAAGACTAGCGGGAGACGAGACCCAGTACTTC; CDR3aa: CASSLRLAGDETQYF
j_gene: TRBJ1-2; abundance: many; d_gene: TRBD1; v_gene: TRBV7-3; CDR3nt: TGTGCCAGCAGCCAAGACAGGGGTGGGGGCTACACCTTC; CDR3aa: CASSQDRGGGYTF
j_gene: TRBJ1-6; abundance: many; d_gene: .; v_gene: TRBV5-6; CDR3nt: TGTGCCAGCAGCTTCCGGAGTTCACCCCTCCACTTT; CDR3aa: CASSFRSSPLHF
j_gene: TRBJ2-1; abundance: few; d_gene: TRBD2; v_gene: TRBV7-3; CDR3nt: TGTGCCAGCAGCTTGTGGGCTAGCGGGATTGGTGAGCAGTTCTTC; CDR3aa: CASSLWASGIGEQFF
j_gene: TRBJ1-1; abundance: .; d_gene: .; v_gene: TRBV5-4; CDR3nt: TGTGCCAGCAGCTTGAACAGGGAGGGGCCTGAAGCTTTCTTT; CDR3aa: CASSLNREGPEAFF
j_gene: TRBJ1-1; abundance: .; d_gene: .; v_gene: TRBV20-1; CDR3nt: TGCAGTGCTAGCCCCTCTCGGACTGAAGCTTTCTTT; CDR3aa: CSASPSRTEAFF
j_gene: TRBJ2-2; abundance: few; d_gene: .; v_gene: TRBV19; CDR3nt: TGTGCCAGTAGTCTTTTGGTCACCGGGGAGCTGTTTTTT; CDR3aa: CASSLLVTGELFF
j_gene: TRBJ1-5; abundance: .; d_gene: TRBD1; v_gene: TRBV15; CDR3nt: TGTGCCACCAGCAGCTTGGGACAGGGAGGAGAGCCCCAGCATTTT; CDR3aa: CATSSLGQGGEPQHF
j_gene: TRBJ2-3; abundance: many; d_gene: TRBD2; v_gene: TRBV2; CDR3nt: TGTGCCAGCAGAGGACTAGCGGGAAGCACAGATACGCAGTATTTT; CDR3aa: CASRGLAGSTDTQYF
j_gene: TRBJ2-3; abundance: .; d_gene: TRBD2; v_gene: TRBV27; CDR3nt: TGTGCCAGCAGTTTAACCCCCGGGCCAGCGGGGAGGACAGATACGCAGTATTTT; CDR3aa: CASSLTPGPAGRTDTQYF
j_gene: TRBJ2-1; abundance: many; d_gene: .; v_gene: TRBV10-3; CDR3nt: TGTGCCATCAGTGAGCAATACCCGAACAATGAGCAGTTCTTC; CDR3aa: CAISEQYPNNEQFF
j_gene: TRBJ1-1; abundance: many; d_gene: .; v_gene: TRBV2; CDR3nt: TGTGCCAGCAGTGGGGGGTACACTGAAGCTTTCTTT; CDR3aa: CASSGGYTEAFF
j_gene: TRBJ2-1; abundance: many; d_gene: .; v_gene: TRBV19; CDR3nt: TGTGCCAGTAGTATGGTGACGGGCAATGAGCAGTTCTTC; CDR3aa: CASSMVTGNEQFF
j_gene: TRBJ2-1; abundance: many; d_gene: .; v_gene: TRBV2; CDR3nt: TGTGCCAGCAGTGAACCCGGTCGATACAATGAGCAGTTCTTC; CDR3aa: CASSEPGRYNEQFF
j_gene: TRBJ1-5; abundance: .; d_gene: .; v_gene: TRBV24-1; CDR3nt: TGTGCCACCAGTAGTGGGTATACCATTCAGCCCCAGCATTTT; CDR3aa: CATSSGYTIQPQHF
j_gene: TRBJ1-2; abundance: once; d_gene: TRBD1; v_gene: TRBV10-3; CDR3nt: TGTGCCATCAGTAAACGACAGGGTGGCTACACCTTC; CDR3aa: CAISKRQGGYTF
j_gene: TRBJ2-3; abundance: many; d_gene: .; v_gene: TRBV7-6; CDR3nt: TGTGCCAGCAGCTTACTACCGACTAGCACAGATACGCAGTATTTT; CDR3aa: CASSLLPTSTDTQYF
j_gene: TRBJ1-3; abundance: many; d_gene: .; v_gene: TRBV7-9; CDR3nt: TGTGCCAGCAGCTTCGGCCAGGGAAACACCATATATTTT; CDR3aa: CASSFGQGNTIYF
j_gene: TRBJ1-5; abundance: many; d_gene: TRBD1; v_gene: TRBV7-2; CDR3nt: TGTGCCAGCAGACCGACAGGGGCAAATCAGCCCCAGCATTTT; CDR3aa: CASRPTGANQPQHF
j_gene: TRBJ1-1; abundance: few; d_gene: TRBD1; v_gene: TRBV20-1; CDR3nt: TGCAGTGCTGACGGGGACAGGATGAACACTGAAGCTTTCTTT; CDR3aa: CSADGDRMNTEAFF
j_gene: TRBJ2-1; abundance: few; d_gene: .; v_gene: TRBV7-9; CDR3nt: TGTGCCAGCAGCCGAAGTGGGACAGAGCAGTTCTTC; CDR3aa: CASSRSGTEQFF